Presented here are 8 T cell receptor beta chains from one specimen sequenced in a study of identical twins. MiXCR, run by TCRdb on the 5' RACE reads, gives a single entry per CDR3 protein. This sample has some 690,000 distinct CDR3 sequences, with 21% found just once. A further study also used this sample, focusing on T cells expressing NK-cell markers.

Sequenced sample: PBMCs. These receptors all come from a woman under 30 in good health.

Only a few counts were recorded for this clonotype. The V gene is TRBV10-3, the J gene TRBJ2-3; 9 bases match TRBD2. After removal of 7 bases from V and 4 bases from J, the junction contained 12 bases not matched to a gene. CDR3 length: 16 amino acids. Germline CDR1 reads ENHRY; CDR2 reads SYGVKD. CDR3 amino acids: CAITLFSGGAADTQYF. Here the CDR3 DNA reads TGTGCCATCACCTTATTTAGCGGGGGAGCGGCAGATACGCAGTATTTT.

The V gene is TRBV5-1, the J gene TRBJ1-4; possibly TRBD1 for D (6 bases). Germline V gene sequence: CDR1 SGHRS, CDR2 YFSETQ. V gave up 2 bases and J gave up 10 bases, with 12 bases separating them. The CDR3 spans 13 residues. CDR3: CASSFQGIGKLFF. CDR3 DNA: TGCGCCAGCAGCTTTCAGGGGATCGGAAAACTGTTTTTT.

This chain joins TRBV27 and TRBJ1-5; 7 positions match TRBD1. The CDR3 covers 13 residues. Trimming removed 5 bases from V and 9 bases from J; junction bases left unmatched: 7. Germline CDR1 and CDR2: MNHEY and SMNVEV (reference sequence). CDR3 DNA: TGTGCCAGCAGTCAGGGGGAAGGGGGGCCCCAGCATTTT. Protein: CASSQGEGGPQHF.

This chain links TRBV6-1 with TRBJ1-4, with 9 bases aligning to TRBD1. Germline V CDR1 and CDR2: MNHNS, SASEGT. This CDR3 comprises 14 residues. V shed 5 bases, J shed 8 bases, and the junction held 6 bases outside the gene matches. This CDR3 is CASSPWDRAEKLFF. The CDR3 DNA reads TGTGCCAGCAGTCCCTGGGACAGGGCCGAAAAACTGTTTTTT.

This clonotype was counted a single time. This rearrangement joins TRBV20-1 to TRBJ2-5; 8 bases line up with TRBD2. Germline CDR1 and CDR2: DFQATT and SNEGSKA (reference sequence). This CDR3 comprises 14 residues. V lost 1 base to trimming and J lost 6 bases; unmatched junction nucleotides: 7. CDR3 in amino acids: CSARVSGSIKTQYF. CDR3 nucleotides: TGCAGTGCTAGAGTAAGCGGGAGTATTAAGACCCAGTACTTC.

V and J are TRBV10-3 and TRBJ1-5, with 8 bases lining up with TRBD1. V lost 6 bases to trimming and J lost 5 bases; unmatched junction nucleotides: 6. This CDR3 spans 14 amino acids. Germline CDR1 and CDR2: ENHRY and SYGVKD. The CDR3 here is CAIRAAGGYQPQHF. The CDR3 DNA sequence: TGTGCCATCAGGGCGGCAGGGGGCTATCAGCCCCAGCATTTT.

This clonotype has only a few counts. The rearrangement joins TRBV7-2 to TRBJ2-5; D not resolved. V was trimmed by 5 bases and J by 2 bases, leaving 9 bases between them. This CDR3 region has 13 residues. CDR1 SGHTA and CDR2 FQGNSA come from the germline V gene. CDR3 residues: CASSPQRQETQYF. In DNA form, the CDR3 reads TGTGCCAGCAGCCCACAGCGACAAGAGACCCAGTACTTC.

CDR3 sequence: CAITRGQPAYEQYF. DNA for the CDR3: TGTGCCATCACCCGGGGACAGCCAGCCTACGAGCAGTACTTC. J is TRBJ2-7 and V is TRBV10-3; 7 bases align to TRBD1. Trimming took 7 bases from V and 2 from J; bases not matched to a gene: 8. CDR3 length: 14 amino acids. The V gene's germline CDR1 is ENHRY and CDR2 SYGVKD.